The 23 T cell receptor beta chains below were found in one sample sequenced in a study of response to subunit inactivated influenza vaccine. TCRdb redid the calling of the RT-PCR reads with MiXCR, one entry per CDR3 protein. Of fewer than 650,000 distinct CDR3 sequences listed, over 10% are singletons. The sample in question was PBMCs from blood, obtained 40 to 50 days after vaccination. The receptors stem from a man aged 50-59 years who received an inactivated influenza vaccine.

The table lists this clonotype with a few counts. Its ends do not fully match the called genes, so a read error is possible. The chain joins TRBV7-7 to TRBJ2-6; 7 bases match TRBD1. The CDR3 is 16 residues long. From germline, CDR1 is SSHAT and CDR2 FNYEAQ (reference sequence). The CDR3 sequence is CASSLGLAGGAEVLTF. CDR3 in DNA: TGTGCTAGCAGCCTAGGGCTGGCAGGGGGAGCTGAGGTCCTGACTTTC. Based on the CDR3 plus reference TRBV7-7 and TRBJ2-6, the full variable domain is GAGVSQSPRYKVTKRGQDVTLRCDPISSHATLYWYQQALGQGPEFLTYFNYEAQPDKSGLPSDRFSAERPEGSISTLTIQRTEQRDSAMYRCASSLGLAGGAEVLTFGAGSRLTVL.

V and J are TRBV5-1 and TRBJ2-3; possibly TRBD1 for D (5 bases). Germline V gene sequence: CDR1 SGHRS, CDR2 YFSETQ. This CDR3 has 16 amino acids. V lost 0 bases and J lost 1, with 12 bases in between. This CDR3 is CASSLVWGEGTDTQYF. In DNA form, the CDR3 reads TGCGCCAGCAGCTTGGTGTGGGGCGAGGGCACAGATACGCAGTATTTT.

This clonotype was counted a few times. V and J are TRBV7-9 and TRBJ2-3, with TRBD1 matching 11 bases. Germline loops: CDR1 SEHNR, CDR2 FQNEAQ (reference sequence). This CDR3 spans 17 amino acids. V was clipped by 3 bases and J by 4 bases; unmatched bases: 9. CDR3 region: CASSFYPGQGASDTQYF. The CDR3, as DNA: TGTGCCAGCAGCTTTTACCCCGGACAGGGGGCGTCAGATACGCAGTATTTT.

V usage is TRBV7-2 and J usage is TRBJ1-3; D gene ambiguous. V was clipped by 2 bases and J by 4 bases, with 12 bases between them. Germline V gives CDR1 SGHTA, CDR2 FQGNSA. CDR3 length: 15 residues. CDR3 sequence reads: CASSLSGGFGNTIYF. For the CDR3, the DNA is TGTGCCAGCAGCTTATCAGGCGGTTTCGGAAACACCATATATTTT.

This clonotype was found a few times. The V gene is TRBV20-1, the J gene TRBJ2-7; 7 nucleotides align to TRBD2. The CDR3 loop spans 13 amino acids. Per germline, CDR1 DFQATT and CDR2 SNEGSKA (reference sequence). V lost 1 base, J lost 3 bases, and 3 bases stayed unmatched. CDR3 nucleotide sequence: TGCAGTGCTAGAGTTACTAGCGACTACGAGCAGTACTTC. The encoded protein is CSARVTSDYEQYF.

This chain uses TRBV2 with TRBJ2-1, with 10 bases lining up with TRBD2. The junction had 8 bases not matched to a gene; V was cut back by 2 bases and J by 10 bases. This CDR3 is built from 15 residues. Germline V gives CDR1 SNHLY, CDR2 FYNNEI. CDR3 sequence (DNA): TGTGCCAGCAGTGAACGGTTAGCGGGGGGCGGGGAGCAGTTCTTC. Translating it yields CASSERLAGGGEQFF.

The chain links TRBV28 to TRBJ2-2; D might be TRBD2 (6 bases). From germline, CDR1 is MDHEN and CDR2 SYDVKM. V was trimmed by 5 bases and J by 5 bases, leaving 18 bases between them. The CDR3 runs 16 residues. CDR3 sequence reads: CASSERLVRETGELFF. CDR3 nucleotide sequence: TGTGCCAGCAGTGAGAGACTAGTCAGAGAAACCGGGGAGCTGTTTTTT. Complete variable domain (other parts from reference TRBV28 and TRBJ2-2): DVKVTQSSRYLVKRTGEKVFLECVQDMDHENMFWYRQDPGLGLRLIYFSYDVKMKEKGDIPEGYSVSREKKERFSLILESASTNQTSMYLCASSERLVRETGELFFGEGSRLTVL.

This rearrangement joins TRBV20-1 to TRBJ2-1; unclear D gene. V lost 2 bases, J lost 6 bases, and 14 bases lay in between. Germline-derived CDR1 and CDR2 are DFQATT and SNEGSKA (reference sequence). This CDR3 spans 14 amino acids. CDR3 nucleotide sequence: TGCAGTGCTAGACCACTGCCTGGGCCCAATGAGCAGTTCTTC. Translation gives CSARPLPGPNEQFF.

The chain has TRBV20-1 and TRBJ2-5, with 7 bases fitting TRBD2. Germline CDR1 reads DFQATT; CDR2 reads SNEGSKA (reference sequence). Trimming at V came to 3 bases and at J to 6 bases, leaving 7 bases not matched to a gene. This CDR3 contains 13 residues. CDR3: CSASRDGRQTQYF. The CDR3, as DNA: TGCAGTGCTAGTCGTGACGGGAGGCAGACCCAGTACTTC.

In its sample, this clonotype was seen a few times. V and J are TRBV9 and TRBJ2-7, with TRBD2 matching 7 bases. Germline CDR1 SGDLS, CDR2 YYNGEE. This CDR3 comprises 16 residues. With 0 bases clipped from V and 2 bases from J, the junction kept 8 bases outside the gene matches. CDR3 nucleotide sequence: TGTGCCAGCAGCGTAGAGGGAAGCGGGGCTACCTACGAGCAGTACTTC. This encodes CASSVEGSGATYEQYF.

The chain combines TRBV7-9 with TRBJ2-7; no clear D gene. Looked up from germline, CDR1 is SEHNR and CDR2 is FQNEAQ (reference sequence). The length of the CDR3 is 14 residues. Trimming shortened V by 0 bases and J by 4 bases, and 10 bases separated the two germline ends. In nucleotides, the CDR3 is TGTGCCAGCAGCTTAGCGGCTGTTCTGTACGAGCAGTACTTC. This translates into CASSLAAVLYEQYF.

This clonotype was seen ten or more times. The chain joins TRBV4-2 to TRBJ1-1, with no clear D. CDR3 length: 14 residues. Trimming left V 0 bases short and J 1 base short, with 6 bases between. Germline assignment: CDR1 LGHNA and CDR2 YNFKEQ. The CDR3 DNA follows: TGTGCCAGCAGCCAAGACTCGAAGAACACTGAAGCTTTCTTT. Residues: CASSQDSKNTEAFF.

This clonotype has only a few counts. This chain links TRBV7-9 with TRBJ2-7; TRBD2 agrees at 10 bases. V lost 4 bases, J lost 2 bases, and 5 bases stayed unmatched. CDR3 size: 15 residues. Germline V gene lookup returns CDR1 SEHNR and CDR2 FQNEAQ (reference sequence). The CDR3 coding sequence is TGTGCCAGCAGCTCGACTAGCGGGTACACCTACGAGCAGTACTTC. Residues: CASSSTSGYTYEQYF.

The chain employs TRBV10-3 and TRBJ2-7, with a tentative D call TRBD2 (6 bases). This CDR3 is 14 amino acids long. The V end lost 3 bases, the J end lost 5 bases, and 14 bases lay between the germline ends. Germline-derived CDR1 and CDR2 are ENHRY and SYGVKD. DNA for the CDR3: TGTGCCATCAGTGACGGGGCGGGGATAGACGAGCAGTACTTC. Translation gives CAISDGAGIDEQYF.

This clonotype was seen ten or more times. The rearrangement uses TRBV20-1 and TRBJ2-7; TRBD2 matches at 11 bases. Germline CDR1 DFQATT, CDR2 SNEGSKA (reference sequence). This CDR3 is 15 amino acids long. V lost 1 base, J lost 0 bases, and 2 bases stayed unmatched. This chain's CDR3 is CSARGLAGISYEQYF. DNA for the CDR3: TGCAGTGCTAGAGGACTAGCGGGAATCTCCTACGAGCAGTACTTC.

The gene calls are TRBV12-3 or TRBV12-4 and TRBJ1-4, with D unresolved. Trimming shortened V by 5 bases and J by 8 bases, and 6 bases separated the two germline ends. The CDR3 runs to 11 residues. The CDR3: CASSGREKLFF. As DNA, the CDR3 is TGTGCCAGCAGTGGACGGGAAAAACTGTTTTTT.

This clonotype showed up just a few times. The genes are TRBV5-1 and TRBJ2-1; 8 bases agree with TRBD1. Trimming cost V 4 bases and J 3 bases; bases outside gene matches: 15. Germline CDR1 and CDR2: SGHRS and YFSETQ. This CDR3 is 18 amino acids long. In DNA form, the CDR3 reads TGCGCCAGCAGCAAAGAATCCGGGACAGGAAGATTCTACAATGAGCAGTTCTTC. This translates into CASSKESGTGRFYNEQFF. Using reference TRBV5-1 and TRBJ2-1 for the parts outside the CDR3, the full variable domain is KAGVTQTPRYLIKTRGQQVTLSCSPISGHRSVSWYQQTPGQGLQFLFEYFSETQRNKGNFPGRFSGRQFSNSRSEMNVSTLELGDSALYLCASSKESGTGRFYNEQFFGPGTRLTVL.

The sample holds a few counts of this clonotype. V is TRBV7-6 and J is TRBJ2-2; 7 nucleotides agree with TRBD1. The CDR3 has 16 amino acids. CDR1 and CDR2 (germline): SGHVS, FNYEAQ. V was pared by 2 bases and J by 1 base, with 4 bases of the junction left unmatched. CDR3 region: CASSLLTGQNTGELFF. CDR3 bases: TGTGCCAGCAGCTTACTGACAGGGCAGAACACCGGGGAGCTGTTTTTT. The full variable domain, completed using reference TRBV7-6 and TRBJ2-2, is GAGVSQSPRYKVTKRGQDVALRCDPISGHVSLYWYRQALGQGPEFLTYFNYEAQQDKSGLPNDRFSAERPEGSISTLTIQRTEQRDSAMYRCASSLLTGQNTGELFFGEGSRLTVL.

The chain recombines TRBV7-3 with TRBJ2-2; no firm D call. Germline lookup yields CDR1 SGHTA and CDR2 FQGTGA. The CDR3 has 15 residues. Trimming took 5 bases from V and 0 from J, leaving 10 bases between them. CDR3 coding DNA: TGTGCCAGCAGCACAGACGGACCGAACACCGGGGAGCTGTTTTTT. This sequence encodes CASSTDGPNTGELFF.

This clonotype has a handful of counts. The chain is built from TRBV5-1 and TRBJ2-3, with D possibly matching TRBD2 (5 bases). The germline V and J ends were trimmed by 4 bases and 5 bases, with 14 bases remaining between them. Per the germline V gene, CDR1 is SGHRS and CDR2 is YFSETQ. This CDR3 contains 14 residues. CDR3 protein: CASSLKVEGDTQYF. The CDR3 DNA is TGCGCCAGCAGCCTGAAGGTCGAGGGAGATACGCAGTATTTT.

There are a few counts of this clonotype. The chain couples TRBV29-1 to TRBJ1-1; D perhaps matches TRBD1 (5 bases). V shed 5 bases and J shed 1 base, with 14 bases lying between them. From germline, CDR1 is SQVTM and CDR2 ANQGSEA. This CDR3 region has 14 residues. This CDR3 reads CSVFPGLQNTEAFF. The CDR3 bases are TGCAGCGTTTTCCCGGGACTGCAGAACACTGAAGCTTTCTTT.

The V gene is TRBV5-6, the J gene TRBJ1-6; D might be TRBD1 (5 bases). Trimming left V 0 bases short and J 10 bases short, with 14 bases between. Germline V gene data show CDR1 as SGHDT and CDR2 as YYEEEE. The CDR3 is 15 residues long. CDR3 sequence: CASSLAAQADSPLHF. DNA of the CDR3: TGTGCCAGCAGCTTGGCAGCACAGGCGGACTCACCCCTCCACTTT.

The rearrangement uses TRBV6-2 or TRBV6-3 and TRBJ2-7, with 14 bases fitting TRBD2. The germline gives CDR1 MNHEY, CDR2 SVGEGT. The CDR3 covers 16 residues. After removal of 4 bases from V and 6 bases from J, the junction contained 8 bases not matched to a gene. CDR3 DNA sequence: TGTGCCAGCAGTTCCTCCGGGACTAGCGGGAGAGGCGAGCAGTACTTC. Its translation: CASSSSGTSGRGEQYF.